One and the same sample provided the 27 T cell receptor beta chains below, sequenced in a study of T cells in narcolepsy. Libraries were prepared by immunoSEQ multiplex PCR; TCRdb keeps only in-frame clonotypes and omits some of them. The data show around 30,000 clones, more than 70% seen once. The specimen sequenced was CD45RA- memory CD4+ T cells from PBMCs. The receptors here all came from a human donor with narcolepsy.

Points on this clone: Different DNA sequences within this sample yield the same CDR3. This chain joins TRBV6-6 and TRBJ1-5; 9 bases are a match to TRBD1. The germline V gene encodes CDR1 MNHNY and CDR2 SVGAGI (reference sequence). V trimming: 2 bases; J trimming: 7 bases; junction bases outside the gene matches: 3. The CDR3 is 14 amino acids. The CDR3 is CASSYGQGSQPQHF. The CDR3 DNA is TGTGCCAGCAGTTACGGACAGGGGAGCCAGCCCCAGCATTTT.

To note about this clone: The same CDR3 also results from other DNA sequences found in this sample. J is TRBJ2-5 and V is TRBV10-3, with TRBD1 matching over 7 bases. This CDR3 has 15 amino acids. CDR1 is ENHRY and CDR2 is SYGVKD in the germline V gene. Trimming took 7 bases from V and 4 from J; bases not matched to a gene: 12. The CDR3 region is CAIKFEGAGRETQYF. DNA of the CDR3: TGTGCCATCAAATTCGAGGGGGCGGGTCGAGAGACCCAGTACTTC.

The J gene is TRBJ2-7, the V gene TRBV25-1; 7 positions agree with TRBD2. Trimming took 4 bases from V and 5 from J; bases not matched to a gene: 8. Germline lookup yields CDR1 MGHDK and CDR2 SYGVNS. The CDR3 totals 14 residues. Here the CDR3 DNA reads TGTGCCAGCAGTGGCGGGACTAATGAAGACGAGCAGTACTTC. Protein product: CASSGGTNEDEQYF.

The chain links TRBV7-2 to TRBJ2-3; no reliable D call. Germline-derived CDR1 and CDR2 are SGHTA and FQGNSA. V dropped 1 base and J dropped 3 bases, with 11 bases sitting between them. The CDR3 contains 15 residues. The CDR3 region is CASSLVGGPTDTQYF. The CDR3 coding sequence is TGTGCCAGCAGCTTAGTGGGCGGCCCAACAGATACGCAGTATTTT. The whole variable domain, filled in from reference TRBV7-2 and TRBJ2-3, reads GAGVSQSPSNKVTEKGKDVELRCDPISGHTALYWYRQSLGQGLEFLIYFQGNSAPDKSGLPSDRFSAERTGGSVSTLTIQRTQQEDSAVYLCASSLVGGPTDTQYFGPGTRLTVL.

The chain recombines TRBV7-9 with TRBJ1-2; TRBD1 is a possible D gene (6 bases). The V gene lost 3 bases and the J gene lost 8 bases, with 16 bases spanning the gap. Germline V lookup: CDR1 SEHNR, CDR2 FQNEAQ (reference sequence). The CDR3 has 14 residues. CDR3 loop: CASSFLGGRSGYTF. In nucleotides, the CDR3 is TGTGCCAGCAGCTTCCTGGGGGGCAGGAGCGGCTACACCTTC.

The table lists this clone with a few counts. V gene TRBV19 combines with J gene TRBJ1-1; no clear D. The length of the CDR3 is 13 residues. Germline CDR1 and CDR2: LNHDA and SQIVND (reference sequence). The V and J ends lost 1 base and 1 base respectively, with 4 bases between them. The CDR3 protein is CASSIVRNTEAFF. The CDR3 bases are TGTGCCAGTAGTATAGTCAGGAACACTGAAGCTTTCTTT.

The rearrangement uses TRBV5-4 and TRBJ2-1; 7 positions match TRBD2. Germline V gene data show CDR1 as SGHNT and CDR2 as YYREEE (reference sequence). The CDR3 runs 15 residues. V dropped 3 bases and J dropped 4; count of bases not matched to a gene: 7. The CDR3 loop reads CASSSPTSLYNEQFF. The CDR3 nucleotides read TGTGCCAGCAGCTCACCGACTAGCCTATACAATGAGCAGTTCTTC.

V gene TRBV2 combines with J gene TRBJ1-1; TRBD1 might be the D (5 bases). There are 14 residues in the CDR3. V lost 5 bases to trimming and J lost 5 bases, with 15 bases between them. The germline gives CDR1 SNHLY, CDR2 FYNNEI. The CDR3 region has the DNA TGTGCCAGCAGTAGGGGCCGGGGAGCTACTGAAGCTTTCTTT. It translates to CASSRGRGATEAFF.

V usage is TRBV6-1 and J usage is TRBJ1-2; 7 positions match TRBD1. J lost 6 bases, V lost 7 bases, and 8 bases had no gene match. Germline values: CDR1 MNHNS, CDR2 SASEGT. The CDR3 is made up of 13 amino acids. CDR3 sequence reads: CASIPGQLHGYTF. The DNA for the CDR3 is TGTGCCAGCATTCCGGGACAGCTCCATGGCTACACCTTC.

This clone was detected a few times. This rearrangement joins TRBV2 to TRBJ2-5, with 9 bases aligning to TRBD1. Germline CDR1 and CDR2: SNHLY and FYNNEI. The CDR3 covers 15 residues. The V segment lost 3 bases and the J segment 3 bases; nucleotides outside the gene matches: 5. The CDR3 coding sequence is TGTGCCAGCAGTGAGGGGGGACAGGGAGAAGAGACCCAGTACTTC. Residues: CASSEGGQGEETQYF.

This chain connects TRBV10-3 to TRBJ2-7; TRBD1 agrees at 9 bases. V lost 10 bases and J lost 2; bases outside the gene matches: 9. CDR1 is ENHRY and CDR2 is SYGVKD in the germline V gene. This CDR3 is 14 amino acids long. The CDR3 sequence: CASQGTGTTYEQYF. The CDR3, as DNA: TGTGCCAGCCAAGGGACAGGGACAACCTACGAGCAGTACTTC.

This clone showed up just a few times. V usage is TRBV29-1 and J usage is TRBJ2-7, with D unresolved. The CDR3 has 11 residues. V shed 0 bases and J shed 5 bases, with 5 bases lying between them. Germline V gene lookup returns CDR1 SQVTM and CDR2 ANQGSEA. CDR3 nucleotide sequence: TGCAGCGTTGAAGATTCCCACGAGCAGTACTTC. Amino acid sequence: CSVEDSHEQYF.

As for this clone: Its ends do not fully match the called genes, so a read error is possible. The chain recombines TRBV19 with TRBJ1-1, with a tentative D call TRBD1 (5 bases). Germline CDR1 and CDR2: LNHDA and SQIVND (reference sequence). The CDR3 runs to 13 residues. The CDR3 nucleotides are TGTGCCGGTAGGGACCGCCTGGACACTGAAGCTTTCTTT. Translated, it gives CAGRDRLDTEAFF.

CDR3 in amino acids: CASHLGQGRTGELFF. In DNA, the CDR3 is TGTGCCAGCCACCTCGGACAGGGGAGGACCGGGGAGCTGTTTTTT. The rearrangement joins TRBV2 to TRBJ2-2, with 9 bases that match TRBD1. CDR1 is SNHLY and CDR2 is FYNNEI in the germline V gene. Trimming removed 8 bases from V and 5 bases from J; junction bases left unmatched: 9. This CDR3 spans 15 amino acids.

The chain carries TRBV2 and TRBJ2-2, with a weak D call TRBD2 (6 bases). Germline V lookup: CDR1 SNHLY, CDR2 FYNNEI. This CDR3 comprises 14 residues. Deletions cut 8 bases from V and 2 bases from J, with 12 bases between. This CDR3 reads CASRAGGNTGELFF. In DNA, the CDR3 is TGTGCCAGCCGCGCCGGGGGTAACACCGGGGAGCTGTTTTTT.

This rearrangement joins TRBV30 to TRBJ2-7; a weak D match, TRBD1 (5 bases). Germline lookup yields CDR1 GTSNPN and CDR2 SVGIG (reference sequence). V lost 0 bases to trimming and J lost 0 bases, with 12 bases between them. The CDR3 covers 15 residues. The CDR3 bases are TGTGCCTGGAGTGTACAGGACGGAAGCTCCTACGAGCAGTACTTC. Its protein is CAWSVQDGSSYEQYF.

The CDR3 spells CASSAGTGGRNEQFF. The DNA for the CDR3 is TGTGCCAGCAGCGCCGGGACAGGGGGACGAAATGAGCAGTTCTTC. The gene calls are TRBV7-3 and TRBJ2-1; TRBD1 matches at 11 bases. CDR3 length: 15 amino acids. Germline V gene sequence: CDR1 SGHTA, CDR2 FQGTGA. V trimming: 5 bases; J trimming: 7 bases; junction bases outside the gene matches: 7.

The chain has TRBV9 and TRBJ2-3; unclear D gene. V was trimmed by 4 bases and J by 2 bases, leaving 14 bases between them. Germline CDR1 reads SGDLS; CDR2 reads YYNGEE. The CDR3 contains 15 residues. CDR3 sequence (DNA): TGTGCCAGCAGCTTCGAGGCGAGTAACACAGATACGCAGTATTTT. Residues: CASSFEASNTDTQYF.

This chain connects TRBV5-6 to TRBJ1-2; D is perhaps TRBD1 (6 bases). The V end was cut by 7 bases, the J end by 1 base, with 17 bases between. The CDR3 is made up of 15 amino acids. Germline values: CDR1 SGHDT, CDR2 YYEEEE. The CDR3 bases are TGTGCCAGCCTAAGAGAGGACAGCCGTAACTATGGCTACACCTTC. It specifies CASLREDSRNYGYTF.

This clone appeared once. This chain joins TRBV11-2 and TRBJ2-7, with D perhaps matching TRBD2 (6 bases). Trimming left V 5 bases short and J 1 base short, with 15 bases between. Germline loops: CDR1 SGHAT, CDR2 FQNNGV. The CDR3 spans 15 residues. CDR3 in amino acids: CASSRNGGRSYEQYF. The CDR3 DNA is TGTGCCAGCAGCCGGAACGGGGGTAGGTCCTACGAGCAGTACTTC.

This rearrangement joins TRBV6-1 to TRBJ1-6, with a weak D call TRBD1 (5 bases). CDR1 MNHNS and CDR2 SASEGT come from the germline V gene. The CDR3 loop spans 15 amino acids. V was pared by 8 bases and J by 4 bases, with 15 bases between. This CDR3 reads CASSPADNYNSPLHF. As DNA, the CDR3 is TGTGCCAGCTCCCCGGCGGACAATTATAATTCACCCCTCCACTTT.

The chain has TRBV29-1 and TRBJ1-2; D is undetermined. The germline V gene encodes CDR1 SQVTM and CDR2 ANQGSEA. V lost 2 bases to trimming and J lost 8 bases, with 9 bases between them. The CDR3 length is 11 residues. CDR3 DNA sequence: TGCAGCGTTGAAATTATCGAAGGCTACACCTTC. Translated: CSVEIIEGYTF.

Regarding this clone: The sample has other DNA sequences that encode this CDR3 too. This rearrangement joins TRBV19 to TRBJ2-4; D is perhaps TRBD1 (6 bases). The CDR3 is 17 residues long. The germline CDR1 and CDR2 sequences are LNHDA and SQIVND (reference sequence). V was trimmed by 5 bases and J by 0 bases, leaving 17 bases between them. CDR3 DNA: TGTGCCAGTAGTCTTTTGGGGGCCAGGGGAGCCAAAAACATTCAGTACTTC. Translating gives CASSLLGARGAKNIQYF.

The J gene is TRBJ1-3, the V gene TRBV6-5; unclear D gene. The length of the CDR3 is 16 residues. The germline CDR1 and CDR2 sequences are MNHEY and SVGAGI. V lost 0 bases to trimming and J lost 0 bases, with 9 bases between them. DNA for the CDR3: TGTGCCAGCAGTTACTCTGTCGGGTACTCTGGAAACACCATATATTTT. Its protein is CASSYSVGYSGNTIYF.

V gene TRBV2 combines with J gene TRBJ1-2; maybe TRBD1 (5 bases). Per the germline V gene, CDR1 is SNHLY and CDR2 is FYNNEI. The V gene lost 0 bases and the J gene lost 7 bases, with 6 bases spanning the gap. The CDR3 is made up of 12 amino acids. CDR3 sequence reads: CASSEARGGYTF. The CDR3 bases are TGTGCCAGCAGTGAAGCTAGGGGTGGCTACACCTTC.

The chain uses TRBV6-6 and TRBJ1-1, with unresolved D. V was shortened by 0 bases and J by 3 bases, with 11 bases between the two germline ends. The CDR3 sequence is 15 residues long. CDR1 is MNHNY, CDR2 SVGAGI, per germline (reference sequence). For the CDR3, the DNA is TGTGCCAGCAGTTACTCGAGCAGGTCCCACACTGAAGCTTTCTTT. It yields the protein CASSYSSRSHTEAFF.

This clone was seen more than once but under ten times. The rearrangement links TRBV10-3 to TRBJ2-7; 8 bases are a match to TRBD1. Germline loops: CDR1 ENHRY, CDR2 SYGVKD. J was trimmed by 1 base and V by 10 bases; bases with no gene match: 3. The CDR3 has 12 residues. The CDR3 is CATGTGSYEQYF. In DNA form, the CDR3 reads TGTGCCACCGGGACAGGATCCTACGAGCAGTACTTC.